The next 21 T cell receptor beta chains were all read from a single sample in a study of T-cell memory formation after mild COVID-19. MiXCR, applied by TCRdb to the 5' RACE reads, yields one record per CDR3 protein. Of around 420,000 distinct CDR3 sequences detected, 20% to 25% appear once; the ten largest clones hold around 9.5%. Sequencing was performed on PBMCs or a T cell subset sorted from them (not recorded which). The origin of the receptors is an adult woman who had mild COVID-19 (a few samples of this study predate the infection). Cell type and time point are not known.

This clonotype has just a few counts. The CDR3 protein is CASSMGRDYRETQYF. In nucleotides, the CDR3 is TGCGCCAGCAGCATGGGACGGGACTACCGTGAGACCCAGTACTTC. The chain links TRBV5-1 to TRBJ2-5, with 7 bases that match TRBD2. Trimming at V came to 4 bases and at J to 5 bases, leaving 11 bases not matched to a gene. Germline V gene lookup returns CDR1 SGHRS and CDR2 YFSETQ. The CDR3 is made up of 15 amino acids.

As DNA, the CDR3 is TGCAGTGTCGACAGGGGGGGAGAGACCCAGTACTTC. Protein sequence: CSVDRGGETQYF. The chain is built from TRBV20-1 and TRBJ2-5; 9 positions match TRBD1. The CDR3 covers 12 residues. In germline, CDR1 is DFQATT, CDR2 SNEGSKA (reference sequence). V dropped 7 bases and J dropped 4; count of bases not matched to a gene: 4.

The chain employs TRBV11-2 and TRBJ2-1; D unclear. From germline, CDR1 is SGHAT and CDR2 FQNNGV. The CDR3 has 12 amino acids. V was pared by 3 bases and J by 5 bases, with 5 bases between. CDR3 DNA: TGTGCCAGCAGCTTCACGAACAATGAGCAGTTCTTC. Its translation: CASSFTNNEQFF. The entire variable domain, with the rest obtained from reference TRBV11-2 and TRBJ2-1, is as follows: EAGVAQSPRYKIIEKRQSVAFWCNPISGHATLYWYQQILGQGPKLLIQFQNNGVVDDSQLPKDRFSAERLKGVDSTLKIQPAKLEDSAVYLCASSFTNNEQFFGPGTRLTVL.

The chain uses TRBV5-4 and TRBJ2-1; either TRBD1 or TRBD2 may fit D (5 bases each). Germline assignment: CDR1 SGHNT and CDR2 YYREEE (reference sequence). The CDR3 spans 13 residues. V was cut by 9 bases and J by 8 bases, with 18 bases left in between. The CDR3 here is CATWSPRDHEQFF. CDR3 DNA: TGTGCCACCTGGAGCCCCAGGGACCATGAGCAGTTCTTC.

The V and J genes are TRBV7-9 and TRBJ2-1; no clear D gene. The CDR3 is 13 residues long. With 5 bases removed from V and 8 bases from J, the gap between germline ends came to 13 bases. Germline CDR1 is SEHNR and CDR2 is FQNEAQ (reference sequence). CDR3 sequence reads: CASSPRPGDEQFF. DNA of the CDR3: TGTGCCAGCAGCCCCCGGCCTGGTGATGAGCAGTTCTTC.

The V call is TRBV27, the J call TRBJ1-5; 8 positions agree with TRBD1. The CDR3 has 15 amino acids. CDR1 is MNHEY and CDR2 is SMNVEV in the germline V gene (reference sequence). Unmatched junction bases numbered 3, after V lost 5 bases and J lost 0 bases. CDR3 sequence reads: CASSRQGSSNQPQHF. The CDR3 region has the DNA TGTGCCAGCAGTAGACAGGGGAGTAGCAATCAGCCCCAGCATTTT.

A few counts support this clonotype. The genes are TRBV15 and TRBJ2-5; 10 bases match TRBD2. The CDR3 is made up of 15 amino acids. The trim removed 1 base at V and 4 bases at J, leaving 3 bases unmatched. The germline V gene encodes CDR1 LNHNV and CDR2 YYDKDF (reference sequence). The CDR3 coding sequence is TGTGCCACCAGCAGAGGAAGACTAGCGGGAGAGACCCAGTACTTC. Translation gives CATSRGRLAGETQYF.

This sequence joins TRBV10-3 and TRBJ2-5, with TRBD2 matching 7 bases. Germline CDR1 is ENHRY and CDR2 is SYGVKD. The CDR3 length is 13 residues. The ends lost 4 bases at V and 5 bases at J; junction bases unmatched: 4. CDR3 sequence reads: CAISASGAETQYF. The CDR3 DNA sequence: TGTGCCATCAGTGCCAGCGGGGCCGAGACCCAGTACTTC.

This clonotype occurred many times. The CDR3 DNA is TGTGCCAGCAGTTTAGGGTCGAACACCGGGGAGCTGTTTTTT. This encodes CASSLGSNTGELFF. The chain combines TRBV5-6 with TRBJ2-2; no definite D call. The CDR3 runs to 14 residues. The V gene's germline CDR1 is SGHDT and CDR2 YYEEEE. V shed 5 bases and J shed 0 bases, with 8 bases lying between them.

The V gene is TRBV11-2, the J gene TRBJ2-5; 9 nucleotides match TRBD2. The CDR3 loop spans 18 amino acids. Germline assignment: CDR1 SGHAT and CDR2 FQNNGV. Trimming took 5 bases from V and 5 from J; bases not matched to a gene: 18. CDR3 residues: CASSPRGSGGPEEETQYF. The CDR3 DNA sequence: TGTGCCAGCAGCCCGCGGGGTAGCGGGGGCCCCGAGGAGGAGACCCAGTACTTC.

The sample holds a few counts of this clonotype. The V and J genes are TRBV7-8 and TRBJ2-5; 9 bases fit TRBD1. The V gene end was trimmed by 1 base and the J gene end by 4 bases; junction bases not matched to a gene: 7. This CDR3 spans 16 amino acids. The germline V gene encodes CDR1 SGHVS and CDR2 FQNEAQ. CDR3 residues: CASSLDPTGGGETQYF. The CDR3 coding sequence is TGTGCCAGCAGCTTAGATCCAACAGGGGGCGGAGAGACCCAGTACTTC.

This clonotype was seen more than once but under ten times. V and J are TRBV7-9 and TRBJ1-2; D is ambiguous. CDR1 is SEHNR and CDR2 is FQNEAQ in the germline V gene (reference sequence). The CDR3 consists of 12 residues. Trimming took 2 bases from V and 7 from J, leaving 8 bases between them. CDR3 nucleotides: TGTGCCAGCAGCTTACGGGGATCTGGCTACACCTTC. This codes for CASSLRGSGYTF.

This clonotype came up many times. The rearrangement joins TRBV10-3 to TRBJ2-7; 10 nucleotides match TRBD1. The V gene's germline CDR1 is ENHRY and CDR2 SYGVKD. The CDR3 is 15 amino acids. The ends lost 3 bases at V and 2 bases at J; junction bases unmatched: 4. CDR3 DNA: TGTGCCATCAGTGACCTGGACAGGGGGACCTACGAGCAGTACTTC. Translated: CAISDLDRGTYEQYF.

The CDR3 loop reads CASSLRARISYEQYF. CDR3 nucleotides: TGTGCCAGCAGCTTACGCGCCAGGATCTCCTACGAGCAGTACTTC. This rearrangement joins TRBV7-7 to TRBJ2-7; D remains ambiguous. Trimming took 2 bases from V and 0 from J, leaving 11 bases between them. There are 15 residues in the CDR3. Looked up from germline, CDR1 is SSHAT and CDR2 is FNYEAQ (reference sequence). The full variable domain, its missing parts supplied by reference TRBV7-7 and TRBJ2-7, is GAGVSQSPRYKVTKRGQDVTLRCDPISSHATLYWYQQALGQGPEFLTYFNYEAQPDKSGLPSDRFSAERPEGSISTLTIQRTEQRDSAMYRCASSLRARISYEQYFGPGTRLTVT.

This clonotype came up many times. The chain employs TRBV6-4 and TRBJ2-3, with 8 bases lining up with TRBD2. Germline loops: CDR1 MRHNA, CDR2 SNTAGT. This CDR3 is built from 14 residues. J gave up 0 bases and V 4 bases, and 0 bases lay outside the gene matches. The CDR3 is CASSGGGSTDTQYF. In DNA, the CDR3 is TGTGCCAGCAGTGGCGGGGGGAGCACAGATACGCAGTATTTT.

This clonotype was found a few times. V and J are TRBV11-3 and TRBJ2-5; D unresolved. Trimming pared 5 bases from V and 7 bases from J, leaving 11 bases between. The CDR3 totals 12 residues. The germline CDR1 and CDR2 sequences are SGHNT and YENEEA. CDR3 DNA: TGTGCCAGCAGCCAGCTCCCCGGGACCCAGTACTTC. It codes for CASSQLPGTQYF.

The rearrangement links TRBV5-6 to TRBJ1-1; D remains ambiguous. Trimming removed 4 bases at V and 4 bases at J, with 14 bases between. This CDR3 is 14 amino acids long. Germline V gives CDR1 SGHDT, CDR2 YYEEEE. The CDR3 bases are TGTGCCAGCAGCCCCCAAAACTTGGGCACTGAAGCTTTCTTT. It codes for CASSPQNLGTEAFF.

The chain has TRBV15 and TRBJ2-5; D is uncertain. The germline V and J ends were trimmed by 4 bases and 9 bases, with 9 bases remaining between them. Per germline, CDR1 LNHNV and CDR2 YYDKDF (reference sequence). The CDR3 is 11 amino acids. The DNA of the CDR3 is TGTGCCACCAGCACCCCTTTAGCCCAGTACTTC. It codes for CATSTPLAQYF.

This rearrangement joins TRBV29-1 to TRBJ2-7; no clear D gene. V shed 1 base and J shed 5 bases, with 12 bases lying between them. CDR1 and CDR2 from the germline V gene are SQVTM and ANQGSEA. The CDR3 is made up of 13 amino acids. The CDR3 nucleotides read TGCAGCGTTGAAGTTTGGGCAGGTCACGAGCAGTACTTC. This gives the protein CSVEVWAGHEQYF.

This clonotype was detected a few times. This chain connects TRBV7-9 to TRBJ1-1; D uncertain. The CDR3 spans 12 residues. CDR1 and CDR2 (germline): SEHNR, FQNEAQ (reference sequence). V lost 0 bases and J lost 8, with 7 bases in between. The CDR3 spells CASSLARGEAFF. The CDR3 region has the DNA TGTGCCAGCAGCTTAGCGCGGGGAGAAGCTTTCTTT.

This clonotype has more than one count but fewer than ten. The genes are TRBV24-1 and TRBJ2-2; D unresolved. This CDR3 region has 14 residues. The V end lost 5 bases, the J end lost 2 bases, and 8 bases lay between the germline ends. Germline V CDR1 and CDR2: KGHDR, SFDVKD. CDR3: CATSVNSNTGELFF. In DNA form, the CDR3 reads TGTGCCACCAGTGTTAACAGTAACACCGGGGAGCTGTTTTTT.